One sample yielded the 14 T cell receptor beta chains listed below, sequenced in a study of blood T cell repertoires in COVID-19. The assay was immunoSEQ multiplex PCR, and TCRdb's table has in-frame clones only and misses some. This sample has 75,000 to 100,000 clones, with approximately 83% found just once. The specimen was peripheral blood. The source is a woman of 80 years or more with acute or convalescent COVID-19.

As regards this clone: Other DNA sequences within the sample encode an identical CDR3. V usage is TRBV10-3 and J usage is TRBJ1-3, with D perhaps TRBD1 (5 bases). CDR3 length: 13 amino acids. CDR1 ENHRY and CDR2 SYGVKD come from the germline V gene. Trimming pared 9 bases from V and 0 bases from J, leaving 9 bases between. CDR3 in DNA: TGTGCCATGCAGGGAATCTCTGGAAACACCATATATTTT. Its translation: CAMQGISGNTIYF.

J is TRBJ2-5 and V is TRBV11-3, with a weak D call TRBD1 (5 bases). V was pared by 5 bases and J by 3 bases, with 13 bases between. There are 14 residues in the CDR3. The germline gives CDR1 SGHNT, CDR2 YENEEA. For the CDR3, the DNA is TGTGCCAGCAGCCCAAATCAGGACAAAGAGACCCAGTACTTC. It yields the protein CASSPNQDKETQYF.

The DNA of the CDR3 is TGTGCCAGCAGCCAAGAAATGGCTAGCGGGAGTAACGAGCAGTACTTC. It yields the protein CASSQEMASGSNEQYF. The chain combines TRBV3-1 (or the pseudogene TRBV3-2) with TRBJ2-7; 10 positions agree with TRBD2. The CDR3 covers 16 residues. CDR1 and CDR2 (germline): LGHDT, YNNKEL (reference sequence). Losses at the gene ends were 0 bases for V and 5 bases for J; bases not matched to a gene: 7.

V usage is TRBV5-4 and J usage is TRBJ1-1; 8 nucleotides align to TRBD1. The CDR3 is made up of 14 amino acids. The ends lost 3 bases at V and 10 bases at J; junction bases unmatched: 11. Germline V gives CDR1 SGHNT, CDR2 YYREEE (reference sequence). The DNA for the CDR3 is TGTGCCAGCAGCTCGGACAGGGCCCTCGGCGGAGCTTTCTTT. This sequence encodes CASSSDRALGGAFF.

The rearrangement joins TRBV6-5 to TRBJ2-1; the match to TRBD2 covers 14 bases. V lost 6 bases, J lost 9 bases, and 7 bases stayed unmatched. The germline V gene encodes CDR1 MNHEY and CDR2 SVGAGI. The CDR3 covers 15 residues. CDR3 sequence reads: CASSRLAGGGSEQFF. In DNA, the CDR3 is TGTGCCAGCAGCCGACTAGCGGGAGGGGGCAGTGAGCAGTTCTTC.

The CDR3: CASSTWTSGHLASRGEQFF. The CDR3 DNA reads TGTGCCAGTAGTACCTGGACTAGCGGGCATCTCGCATCCCGCGGTGAGCAGTTCTTC. The rearrangement links TRBV19 to TRBJ2-1; 11 positions match TRBD2. J lost 9 bases, V lost 4 bases, and 20 bases had no gene match. The CDR3 totals 19 residues. Germline-derived CDR1 and CDR2 are LNHDA and SQIVND (reference sequence).

The chain couples TRBV4-3 to TRBJ1-3; no definite D call. V lost 0 bases, J lost 3 bases, and 12 bases lay in between. This CDR3 spans 16 amino acids. Germline V lookup: CDR1 LGHNA, CDR2 YSLEER. The CDR3 DNA sequence: TGCGCCAGCAGCCAAGATCTTTCCAGGAATGGAAACACCATATATTTT. It specifies CASSQDLSRNGNTIYF.

The rearrangement links TRBV5-4 to TRBJ2-6; D not certain. The CDR3 extends over 15 amino acids. Germline values: CDR1 SGHNT, CDR2 YYREEE (reference sequence). Trimming stripped 4 bases from V and 4 bases from J, with 12 bases between. Here the CDR3 DNA reads TGTGCCAGCAGCCCCCCAGGCTCCGGGGCCAACGTCCTGACTTTC. Translated, it gives CASSPPGSGANVLTF.

The rearrangement links TRBV28 to TRBJ1-5; the match to TRBD1 covers 7 bases. Germline trimming cut 3 bases from V and 2 bases from J; bases unmatched to any gene: 4. CDR1 is MDHEN, CDR2 SYDVKM, per germline. The CDR3 has 15 amino acids. CDR3 protein: CASSFSGQGNQPQHF. CDR3 DNA: TGTGCCAGCAGTTTCTCCGGACAGGGCAATCAGCCCCAGCATTTT.

The genes are TRBV29-1 and TRBJ1-4, with D possibly matching TRBD1 (6 bases). The V end lost 3 bases, the J end lost 7 bases, and 12 bases lay between the germline ends. Per germline, CDR1 SQVTM and CDR2 ANQGSEA. This CDR3 is 13 amino acids long. The CDR3 DNA sequence: TGCAGCGTTGACTACAGGGTTGGTGAAAAACTGTTTTTT. Translation: CSVDYRVGEKLFF.

V usage is TRBV7-9 and J usage is TRBJ2-7; the match to TRBD2 covers 7 bases. The junction had 5 bases not matched to a gene; V was cut back by 6 bases and J by 6 bases. Germline V gene sequence: CDR1 SEHNR, CDR2 FQNEAQ (reference sequence). CDR3 length equals 12 residues. The CDR3: CASSAGESEQYF. In DNA form, the CDR3 reads TGTGCCAGCAGTGCGGGAGAAAGCGAGCAGTACTTC. Full variable domain (missing parts from reference TRBV7-9 and TRBJ2-7): DTGVSQNPRHKITKRGQNVTFRCDPISEHNRLYWYRQTLGQGPEFLTYFQNEAQLEKSRLLSDRFSAERPKGSFSTLEIQRTEQGDSAMYLCASSAGESEQYFGPGTRLTVT.

Here the CDR3 DNA reads TGCAGCGTTGAAGGGGCGGGAGTGGGAATTGGCGAGCAGTACTTC. This encodes CSVEGAGVGIGEQYF. This chain uses TRBV29-1 with TRBJ2-7; 7 bases agree with TRBD2. This CDR3 contains 15 residues. The V and J ends lost 1 base and 6 bases, in that order; junction bases with no gene match: 12. Germline loops: CDR1 SQVTM, CDR2 ANQGSEA.

This clone came up once. The rearrangement uses TRBV7-9 and TRBJ2-7; 11 bases agree with TRBD2. The V gene's germline CDR1 is SEHNR and CDR2 FQNEAQ (reference sequence). The CDR3 length is 15 residues. The V and J ends lost 4 bases and 7 bases, in that order; junction bases with no gene match: 9. The CDR3, as DNA: TGTGCCAGCAGCTCAACTAGCGGGAGCCCCCGGGAGCAGTACTTC. Translated: CASSSTSGSPREQYF.

The CDR3 reads CASSLTGTQETQYF. Here the CDR3 DNA reads TGTGCCAGCAGCCTAACAGGAACCCAAGAGACCCAGTACTTC. The chain joins TRBV3-1 (or the pseudogene TRBV3-2) to TRBJ2-5, with D possibly TRBD1 on 5 matching bases. The CDR3 consists of 14 residues. Trimming pared 4 bases from V and 1 base from J, leaving 10 bases between. CDR1 and CDR2 from the germline V gene are LGHDT and YNNKEL (reference sequence).